This T cell receptor beta chain stems from a study of Graves' ophthalmopathy and Graves' hyperthyroidism. RNA served as the template for amplifying TCR beta CDR3 regions. Amplification began with first-round RT-PCR using HTBI primers, then second-round multiplex PCR was performed. Each CDR3 protein gets one entry after TCRdb re-called the multiplex PCR reads with MiXCR. The sample lists under 400,000 distinct CDR3 sequences; roughly 16% were seen once. Sequencing was done on a sample of peripheral blood. The TCR sequence derives from an adult man with Graves' ophthalmopathy.

CDR3 nucleotides: TGTGCCAGCAGGTCCGGAGGGGACAGCAACACTGAAGCTTTCTTT. The encoded protein is CASRSGGDSNTEAFF. This rearrangement joins TRBV12-3 or TRBV12-4 to TRBJ1-1; 7 bases align to TRBD1. The CDR3 runs to 15 residues. J lost 2 bases, V lost 6 bases, and 9 bases had no gene match.